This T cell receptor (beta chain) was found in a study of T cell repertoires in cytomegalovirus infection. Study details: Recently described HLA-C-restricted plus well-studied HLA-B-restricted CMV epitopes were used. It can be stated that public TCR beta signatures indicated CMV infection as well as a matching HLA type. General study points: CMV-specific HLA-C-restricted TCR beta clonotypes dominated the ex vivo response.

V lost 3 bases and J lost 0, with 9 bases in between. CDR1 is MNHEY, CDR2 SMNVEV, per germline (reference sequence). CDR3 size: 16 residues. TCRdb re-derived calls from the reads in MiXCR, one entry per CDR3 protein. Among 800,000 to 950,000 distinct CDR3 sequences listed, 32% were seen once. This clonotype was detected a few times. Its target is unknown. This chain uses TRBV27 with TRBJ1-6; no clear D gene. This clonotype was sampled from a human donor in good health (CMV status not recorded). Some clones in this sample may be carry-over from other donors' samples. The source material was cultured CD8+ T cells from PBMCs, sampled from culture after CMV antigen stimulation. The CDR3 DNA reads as TGTGCCAGCAGTTTGTGGCCGAGCTCCTATAATTCACCCCTCCACTTT. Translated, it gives CASSLWPSSYNSPLHF.